This T cell receptor (beta chain) was recovered during a study of CD8 T cells in ankylosing spondylitis. Study-wide points: Significantly higher representation of disease-linked clones was reported for matched ankylosing spondylitis synovial fluid.

About this clonotype: No antigen is known for it.

TCRdb independently ran MiXCR on the 5' RACE reads; one entry per CDR3 protein. Of about 160,000 distinct CDR3 sequences listed, around 45% are singletons. Looked up from germline, CDR1 is PRHDT and CDR2 is FYEKMQ (reference sequence). The length of the CDR3 is 16 residues. Trimming stripped 1 base from V and 1 base from J, with 10 bases between. The sample consisted of synovial fluid, either unsorted or a sorted T cell fraction (not recorded which). The clonotype originates from a male donor with ankylosing spondylitis. The chain is built from TRBV13 and TRBJ2-2; D perhaps matches TRBD1 (6 bases). The CDR3 reads CASSLEGQLNTGELFF. CDR3 coding DNA: TGTGCCAGCAGCTTAGAAGGACAGTTGAACACCGGGGAGCTGTTTTTT.